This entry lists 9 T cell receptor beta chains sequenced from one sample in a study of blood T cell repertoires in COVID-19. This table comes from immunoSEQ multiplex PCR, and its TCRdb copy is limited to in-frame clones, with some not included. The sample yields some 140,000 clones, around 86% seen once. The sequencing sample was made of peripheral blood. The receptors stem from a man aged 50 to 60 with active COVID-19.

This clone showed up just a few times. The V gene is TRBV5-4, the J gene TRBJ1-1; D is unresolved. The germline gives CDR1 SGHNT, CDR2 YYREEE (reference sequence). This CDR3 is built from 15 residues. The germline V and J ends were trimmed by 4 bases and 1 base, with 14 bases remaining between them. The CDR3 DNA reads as TGTGCCAGCAGCACCCCGAGGGATGGGAACACTGAAGCTTTCTTT. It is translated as CASSTPRDGNTEAFF.

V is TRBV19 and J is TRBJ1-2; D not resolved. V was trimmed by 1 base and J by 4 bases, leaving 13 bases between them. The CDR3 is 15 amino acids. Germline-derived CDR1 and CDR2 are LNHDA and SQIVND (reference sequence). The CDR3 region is CASSIGGLPAYGYTF. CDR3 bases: TGTGCCAGTAGTATAGGTGGACTCCCGGCCTATGGCTACACCTTC.

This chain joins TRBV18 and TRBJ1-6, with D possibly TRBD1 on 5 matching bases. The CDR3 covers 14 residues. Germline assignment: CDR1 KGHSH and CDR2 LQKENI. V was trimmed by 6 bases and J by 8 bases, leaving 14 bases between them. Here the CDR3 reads CASSPQGLDSPLHF. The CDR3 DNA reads TGTGCCAGCTCTCCGCAGGGCCTGGATTCACCCCTCCACTTT.

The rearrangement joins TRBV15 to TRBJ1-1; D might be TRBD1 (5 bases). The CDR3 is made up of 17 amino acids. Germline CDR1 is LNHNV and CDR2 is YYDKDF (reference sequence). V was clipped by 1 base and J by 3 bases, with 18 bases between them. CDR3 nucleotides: TGTGCCACCAGCAGAGGAGGGAAGCAGGGAGGGGACACTGAAGCTTTCTTT. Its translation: CATSRGGKQGGDTEAFF.

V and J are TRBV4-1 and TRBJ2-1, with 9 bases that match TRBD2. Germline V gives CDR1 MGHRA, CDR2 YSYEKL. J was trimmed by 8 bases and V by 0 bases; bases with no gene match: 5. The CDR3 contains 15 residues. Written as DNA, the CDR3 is TGCGCCAGCAGCCAAGATGGGACTAGCATCGATGAGCAGTTCTTC. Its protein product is CASSQDGTSIDEQFF.

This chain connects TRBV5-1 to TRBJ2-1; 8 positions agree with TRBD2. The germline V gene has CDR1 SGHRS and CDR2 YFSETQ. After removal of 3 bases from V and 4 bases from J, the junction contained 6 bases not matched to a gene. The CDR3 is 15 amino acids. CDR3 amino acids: CASSSIAGTYNEQFF. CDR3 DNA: TGCGCCAGCAGCTCTATAGCGGGGACATACAATGAGCAGTTCTTC.

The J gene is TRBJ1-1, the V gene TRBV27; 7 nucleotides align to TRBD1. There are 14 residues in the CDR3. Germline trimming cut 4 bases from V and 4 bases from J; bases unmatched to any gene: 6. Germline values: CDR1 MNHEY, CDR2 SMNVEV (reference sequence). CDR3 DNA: TGTGCCAGCAGTTCGACAGGGTTGGTCACTGAAGCTTTCTTT. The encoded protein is CASSSTGLVTEAFF.

This chain's CDR3 is CASSPGGTTDTQYF. The CDR3 coding sequence is TGTGCCAGCAGCCCGGGGGGTACCACAGATACGCAGTATTTT. This chain links TRBV11-3 with TRBJ2-3, with 7 bases aligning to TRBD2. V shed 5 bases and J 2 bases; nucleotides not matched to a gene: 4. The germline gives CDR1 SGHNT, CDR2 YENEEA. The CDR3 sequence is 14 residues long.

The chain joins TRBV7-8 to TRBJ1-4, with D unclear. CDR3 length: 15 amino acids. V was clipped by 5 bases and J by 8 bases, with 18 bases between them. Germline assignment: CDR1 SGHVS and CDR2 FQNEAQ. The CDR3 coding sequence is TGTGCCAGCAGCCCCGCGGGCCCTGCCGCGGAAAAACTGTTTTTT. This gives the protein CASSPAGPAAEKLFF.